The T cell receptor (beta chain) under discussion was sequenced for a study of blood T cell repertoires in COVID-19. Overall study context: PBMCs, B-cell-depleted T cells, or T cells were the source of the cDNA or gDNA that made up the material.

Sequenced by immunoSEQ multiplex PCR; TCRdb stores in-frame clones only, minus some. The table records around 260,000 clones, around 87% of them present only once. V was pared by 6 bases and J by 1 base, with 13 bases between. This CDR3 is 15 amino acids long. Germline values: CDR1 MNHEY, CDR2 SVGAGI. Enrollment of patients from Seattle took place during active infection, with longitudinal follow-up. This clonotype was sampled from a woman aged 55-70 years with COVID-19, enrolled during active disease. The J gene is TRBJ1-5, the V gene TRBV6-5; a possible D gene is TRBD1 (6 bases). Sequencing input: peripheral blood. CDR3 bases: TGTGCCAGCAGCCCCCACAGGGCGAGCAATCAGCCCCAGCATTTT. Amino acids: CASSPHRASNQPQHF.